A selection of T cell receptor beta chains follows, all from one sample in a study of metastatic and nonmetastatic thyroid tumors. TCRdb reprocessed the PCR reads using MiXCR. The sample includes around 21,000 clones, 37% of them seen just once. The sample comprised tumor tissue. Receptors were obtained from a female donor with papillary thyroid cancer or a benign thyroid nodule (not recorded which). Some clones in this sample may be carry-over from other donors' samples. Each CDR3 is given with its conserved first and last residue. A D gene is named only where the DNA matches it firmly. Clone sizes are given selectively: once, few, many, or a class where the clone is expanded.

d_call: .
clone_size: .
v_call: TRBV10-3
j_call: TRBJ2-1
cdr3_nt: TGTGCCATCAGTGAGGGGACGGAGTCCTACAATGAGCAGTTCTTC
cdr3_aa: CAISEGTESYNEQFF

d_call: TRBD1
clone_size: .
v_call: TRBV27
j_call: TRBJ2-7
cdr3_nt: TGTGCCAGCAGTTTACAAGGACAGGGTACCTACGAGCAGTACTTC
cdr3_aa: CASSLQGQGTYEQYF

d_call: .
clone_size: .
v_call: TRBV15
j_call: TRBJ2-1
cdr3_nt: TGTGCCACCAGCAGGTACGGGGGAGAAGAGCAGTTCTTC
cdr3_aa: CATSRYGGEEQFF

d_call: .
clone_size: once
v_call: TRBV4-2
j_call: TRBJ1-3
cdr3_nt: TGTGCCAGCAGCCAGTACGCGGAGCCTTCTGGAAACACCATATATTTT
cdr3_aa: CASSQYAEPSGNTIYF

d_call: .
clone_size: .
v_call: TRBV19
j_call: TRBJ2-1
cdr3_nt: TGTGCCAGTAGTGCAACAGTCGGGTACGAGCAGTTCTTC
cdr3_aa: CASSATVGYEQFF

d_call: TRBD1
clone_size: .
v_call: TRBV10-3
j_call: TRBJ1-5
cdr3_nt: TGTGCCATCAGTGAGGGGACAGGGCAGCAGCCCCAGCATTTT
cdr3_aa: CAISEGTGQQPQHF

d_call: .
clone_size: .
v_call: TRBV24-1
j_call: TRBJ2-3
cdr3_nt: TGTGCCACCAGTGATTTAGGGGGTAGCACAGATACGCAGTATTTT
cdr3_aa: CATSDLGGSTDTQYF

d_call: .
clone_size: .
v_call: TRBV20-1
j_call: TRBJ2-1
cdr3_nt: TGCAGTGCTACCGGGGGAGCGGCAGCCAATGAGGAGCAGTTCTTC
cdr3_aa: CSATGGAAANEEQFF

d_call: TRBD1
clone_size: .
v_call: TRBV11-2
j_call: TRBJ1-3
cdr3_nt: TGTGCCAGCAGCTTGGACAGGGGGACCTCTGGAAACACCATATATTTT
cdr3_aa: CASSLDRGTSGNTIYF

d_call: TRBD2
clone_size: .
v_call: TRBV5-1
j_call: TRBJ2-3
cdr3_nt: TGCGCCAGCAGCTTGGGGACTAGCGGGAGCACAGATACGCAGTATTTT
cdr3_aa: CASSLGTSGSTDTQYF

d_call: .
clone_size: few
v_call: TRBV12-3/TRBV12-4
j_call: TRBJ2-3
cdr3_nt: TGTGCCAGCACCAGAAGGGCAGGGAGCACAGATACGCAGTATTTT
cdr3_aa: CASTRRAGSTDTQYF

d_call: .
clone_size: .
v_call: TRBV6-1
j_call: TRBJ1-3
cdr3_nt: TGTGTTGCGAACACCATATATTTT
cdr3_aa: CVANTIYF

d_call: .
clone_size: once
v_call: TRBV30
j_call: TRBJ1-5
cdr3_nt: TGTGCCTGGAGCCACGGGCCCGGAGGCAATCAGCCCCAGCATTTT
cdr3_aa: CAWSHGPGGNQPQHF

d_call: TRBD2
clone_size: .
v_call: TRBV7-3
j_call: TRBJ2-1
cdr3_nt: TGTGCCAGCAGCTTAGTAGCGGGGGCCTACAATGAGCAGTTCTTC
cdr3_aa: CASSLVAGAYNEQFF

d_call: .
clone_size: .
v_call: TRBV28
j_call: TRBJ2-7
cdr3_nt: TGTGCCAGCAGTTTAACCGGTTTTAGCGAGCAGTACTTC
cdr3_aa: CASSLTGFSEQYF

d_call: TRBD1
clone_size: few
v_call: TRBV7-2
j_call: TRBJ1-2
cdr3_nt: TGTGCCAGCATCGGGGACAGCAACCTATACACCTTC
cdr3_aa: CASIGDSNLYTF

d_call: .
clone_size: medium-sized
v_call: TRBV30
j_call: TRBJ2-3
cdr3_nt: TGTGCCTGGAGTAGTCGGGACTCCTTTACAGATACGCAGTATTTT
cdr3_aa: CAWSSRDSFTDTQYF

d_call: .
clone_size: .
v_call: TRBV11-2
j_call: TRBJ2-7
cdr3_nt: TGTGCCAGCAGCTCGGGTCTTGCCGCCCTCGAGCAGTACTTC
cdr3_aa: CASSSGLAALEQYF

d_call: TRBD2
clone_size: few
v_call: TRBV7-6
j_call: TRBJ2-1
cdr3_nt: TGTGCCAGCAGCACACCGGGGGGCTACAATGAGCAGTTCTTC
cdr3_aa: CASSTPGGYNEQFF

d_call: TRBD1
clone_size: few
v_call: TRBV4-2
j_call: TRBJ1-1
cdr3_nt: TGTGCCACCGGGACAGGGAACACTGAAGCTTTCTTT
cdr3_aa: CATGTGNTEAFF

d_call: TRBD1
clone_size: .
v_call: TRBV24-1
j_call: TRBJ2-7
cdr3_nt: TGTGCCACCAGTGCGCCTGTCGGACAGGGGCGCTCCTACGAGCAGTACTTC
cdr3_aa: CATSAPVGQGRSYEQYF

d_call: TRBD2
clone_size: .
v_call: TRBV28
j_call: TRBJ2-3
cdr3_nt: TGTGCCAGCAGTTTTCTGAGCGGGGGGGCATCAGATACGCAGTATTTT
cdr3_aa: CASSFLSGGASDTQYF

d_call: .
clone_size: few
v_call: TRBV19
j_call: TRBJ1-6
cdr3_nt: TGTGCCAGTAGTATGGCACCGGTCCGAACCCTCCACTTT
cdr3_aa: CASSMAPVRTLHF